This TCR beta chain was captured by sequencing in a study of blood T cell repertoires in COVID-19. Study context: Whether acute or convalescent, the COVID-19 samples came from the United States, Italy and Spain.

Looked up from germline, CDR1 is LGHNT and CDR2 is FRNRAP. V was pared by 1 base and J by 0 bases, with 8 bases of the junction left unmatched. The CDR3 sequence is 17 residues long. Assay: immunoSEQ multiplex PCR; the TCRdb copy retains only in-frame clones and omits some. The top ten clones hold roughly 10% of a sample with fewer than 250,000 clones, more than 80% of them seen once. The sample consisted of peripheral blood. The chain carries TRBV12-5 and TRBJ1-1, with TRBD1 identical over 7 bases. The origin of this receptor is a woman older than 75 with acute or convalescent COVID-19. CDR3: CASGLGGQARMNTEAFF. The DNA of the CDR3 is TGTGCTAGTGGTTTGGGAGGACAGGCACGAATGAACACTGAAGCTTTCTTT.